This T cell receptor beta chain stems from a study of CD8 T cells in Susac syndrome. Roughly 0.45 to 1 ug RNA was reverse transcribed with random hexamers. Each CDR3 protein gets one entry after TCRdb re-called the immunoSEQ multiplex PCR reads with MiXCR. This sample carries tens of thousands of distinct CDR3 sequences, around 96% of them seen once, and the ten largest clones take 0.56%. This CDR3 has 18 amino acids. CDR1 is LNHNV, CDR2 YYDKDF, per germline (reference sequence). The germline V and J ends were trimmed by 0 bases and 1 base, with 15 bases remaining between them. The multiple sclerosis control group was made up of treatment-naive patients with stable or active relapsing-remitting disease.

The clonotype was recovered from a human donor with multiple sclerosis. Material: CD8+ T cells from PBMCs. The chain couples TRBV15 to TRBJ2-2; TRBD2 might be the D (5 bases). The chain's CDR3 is CATSRDHGLYLNTGELFF. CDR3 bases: TGTGCCACCAGCAGAGATCACGGACTGTATCTGAACACCGGGGAGCTGTTTTTT.